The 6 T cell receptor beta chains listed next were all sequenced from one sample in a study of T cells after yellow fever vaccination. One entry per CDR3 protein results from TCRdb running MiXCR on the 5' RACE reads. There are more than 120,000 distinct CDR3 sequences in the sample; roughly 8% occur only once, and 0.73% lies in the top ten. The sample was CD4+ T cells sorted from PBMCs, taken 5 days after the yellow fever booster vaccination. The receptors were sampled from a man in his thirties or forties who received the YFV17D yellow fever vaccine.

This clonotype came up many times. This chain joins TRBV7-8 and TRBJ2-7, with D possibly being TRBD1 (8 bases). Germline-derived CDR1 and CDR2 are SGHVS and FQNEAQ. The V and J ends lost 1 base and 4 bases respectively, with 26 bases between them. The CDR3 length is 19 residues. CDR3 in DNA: TGTGCCAGCAGCTTAGTGCAGGGGGCTCGACGGGAGGTGGTTTACGAGCAGTACTTC. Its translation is CASSLVQGARREVVYEQYF.

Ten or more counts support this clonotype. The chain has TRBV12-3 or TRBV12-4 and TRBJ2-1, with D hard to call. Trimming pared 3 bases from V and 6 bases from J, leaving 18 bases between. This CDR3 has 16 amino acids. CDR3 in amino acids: CASSFTSRPPANEQFF. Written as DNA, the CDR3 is TGTGCCAGCAGTTTTACTTCCCGACCTCCTGCCAATGAGCAGTTCTTC.

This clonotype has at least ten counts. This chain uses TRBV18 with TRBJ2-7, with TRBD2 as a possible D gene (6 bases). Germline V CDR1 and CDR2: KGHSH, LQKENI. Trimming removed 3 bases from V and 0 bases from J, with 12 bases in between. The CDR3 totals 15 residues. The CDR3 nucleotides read TGTGCCAGCTCACCGGGGACCGGGAGCTCCTACGAGCAGTACTTC. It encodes CASSPGTGSSYEQYF.

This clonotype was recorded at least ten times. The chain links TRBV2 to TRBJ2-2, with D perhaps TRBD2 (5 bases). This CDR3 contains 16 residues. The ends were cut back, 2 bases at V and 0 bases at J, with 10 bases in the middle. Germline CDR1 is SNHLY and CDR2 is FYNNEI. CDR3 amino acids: CASSEMEVANTGELFF. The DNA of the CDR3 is TGTGCCAGCAGTGAAATGGAGGTTGCGAACACCGGGGAGCTGTTTTTT.

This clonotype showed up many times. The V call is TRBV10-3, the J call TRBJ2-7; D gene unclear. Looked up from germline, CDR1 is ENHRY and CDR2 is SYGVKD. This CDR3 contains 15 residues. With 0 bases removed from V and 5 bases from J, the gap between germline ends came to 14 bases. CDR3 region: CAISESYSRNHEQYF. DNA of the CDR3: TGTGCCATCAGTGAGTCTTACTCCCGGAACCACGAGCAGTACTTC.

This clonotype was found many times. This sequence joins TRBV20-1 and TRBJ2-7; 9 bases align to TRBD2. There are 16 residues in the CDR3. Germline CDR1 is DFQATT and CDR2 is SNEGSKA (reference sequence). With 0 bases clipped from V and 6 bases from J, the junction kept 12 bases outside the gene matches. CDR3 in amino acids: CSARDPGSGRTAEQYF. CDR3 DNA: TGCAGTGCTAGAGACCCGGGTAGCGGGAGAACTGCCGAGCAGTACTTC.